This T cell receptor (beta chain) was profiled in a study of identical twins' blood T cells. Germline trimming cut 3 bases from V and 10 bases from J; bases unmatched to any gene: 9. Germline values: CDR1 ENHRY, CDR2 SYGVKD. The CDR3 is 14 residues long. Each TCR cDNA library carried sample-specific barcodes on both ends. TCRdb itself ran the 5' RACE reads through MiXCR, one entry per CDR3 protein. The table includes roughly 340,000 distinct CDR3 sequences, around 30% detected once. The TCR sequence derives from a woman aged 18 to 55 in good health. Input material: PBMCs. The rearrangement links TRBV10-3 to TRBJ2-1; 7 nucleotides align to TRBD2. The CDR3 coding sequence is TGTGCCATCAGTGATACGACTAGCTCTGGCGAGCAGTTCTTC. Translating gives CAISDTTSSGEQFF.